These 28 T cell receptor beta chains originate from one sample sequenced in a study of blood T cell repertoires in COVID-19. The method was immunoSEQ multiplex PCR; TCRdb's version includes in-frame clones alone and lacks a portion of them. Here the sample spans about 190,000 clones, 80% to 90% being singletons. The specimen sequenced was peripheral blood. Receptors originate from a human donor in a cohort sampled during active COVID-19.

This chain links TRBV2 with TRBJ1-4, with D possibly being TRBD1 (6 bases). The V gene's germline CDR1 is SNHLY and CDR2 FYNNEI. The CDR3 length is 15 residues. Trimming cost V 6 bases and J 7 bases, with 18 bases left between them. The CDR3 region has the DNA TGTGCCAGCAGCGGACGGGGGGCTGGGAGTGAAAAACTGTTTTTT. Encoded protein: CASSGRGAGSEKLFF.

The chain uses TRBV19 and TRBJ1-5, with a possible D match to TRBD1 (5 bases). This CDR3 is 14 amino acids long. The germline V gene has CDR1 LNHDA and CDR2 SQIVND (reference sequence). Trimming removed 7 bases from V and 3 bases from J, with 13 bases in between. CDR3 region: CASKWIQDNQPQHF. The CDR3 nucleotides are TGTGCCAGTAAGTGGATACAGGACAATCAGCCCCAGCATTTT.

The chain employs TRBV10-3 and TRBJ1-4; 8 bases are a match to TRBD1. Germline values: CDR1 ENHRY, CDR2 SYGVKD. The CDR3 extends over 14 amino acids. V lost 3 bases and J lost 7; bases outside the gene matches: 4. The CDR3 DNA is TGTGCCATCAGTGATTCACAGGGGGTTGAAAAACTGTTTTTT. This gives the protein CAISDSQGVEKLFF.

In this sample, this clone turned up once. The chain carries TRBV11-2 and TRBJ2-3; maybe TRBD2 (5 bases). CDR3 size: 13 residues. Germline assignment: CDR1 SGHAT and CDR2 FQNNGV. V was pared by 3 bases and J by 6 bases, with 10 bases between. The CDR3, as DNA: TGTGCCAGCAGCTTCGCCGGCGGGGATACGCAGTATTTT. Translated, it gives CASSFAGGDTQYF.

The chain combines TRBV5-6 with TRBJ2-7; D might be TRBD1 (5 bases). Per the germline V gene, CDR1 is SGHDT and CDR2 is YYEEEE. Trimming removed 3 bases at V and 4 bases at J, with 11 bases between. There are 13 residues in the CDR3. The DNA for the CDR3 is TGTGCCAGCAGCTGGGGCCCCGATTACGAGCAGTACTTC. Encoded protein: CASSWGPDYEQYF.

This chain connects TRBV6-5 to TRBJ1-2; TRBD1 matches 10 bases. CDR1 and CDR2 from the germline V gene are MNHEY and SVGAGI. J gave up 5 bases and V 0 bases, and 6 bases lay outside the gene matches. The CDR3 runs 16 residues. The DNA of the CDR3 is TGTGCCAGCAGTTACTCAAGAGGGGACAGGGGTTATGGCTACACCTTC. Translation: CASSYSRGDRGYGYTF.

This clone was counted between two and nine times. The chain carries TRBV7-2 and TRBJ1-5; tentatively, D is TRBD1 (5 bases). With 5 bases removed from V and 6 bases from J, the gap between germline ends came to 11 bases. From germline, CDR1 is SGHTA and CDR2 FQGNSA. The CDR3 contains 13 residues. CDR3 coding DNA: TGTGCCAGCAGCCCCCCGCAGGGTCAGCCCCAGCATTTT. It yields the protein CASSPPQGQPQHF.

The V call is TRBV19, the J call TRBJ2-3; D gene ambiguous. Germline CDR1 is LNHDA and CDR2 is SQIVND (reference sequence). Trimming took off 8 bases at V and 2 bases at J, with 11 bases between the two ends. The CDR3 consists of 13 residues. CDR3 sequence (DNA): TGTGCCAGTCGACGGGTCCCCACAGATACGCAGTATTTT. The encoded protein is CASRRVPTDTQYF.

The genes are TRBV28 and TRBJ2-7; the match to TRBD2 covers 12 bases. CDR3 length equals 15 residues. V shed 5 bases and J 2 bases; nucleotides not matched to a gene: 4. Germline CDR1 is MDHEN and CDR2 is SYDVKM. CDR3 loop: CASSRTSGNTYEQYF. Written as DNA, the CDR3 is TGTGCCAGCAGTCGGACTAGCGGGAACACCTACGAGCAGTACTTC.

This chain connects TRBV5-1 to TRBJ1-4, with a possible D match to TRBD1 (6 bases). V was clipped by 1 base and J by 7 bases, with 14 bases between them. CDR1 is SGHRS, CDR2 YFSETQ, per germline. The CDR3 runs 15 residues. The CDR3 sequence: CASSLSGTSREKLFF. In nucleotides, the CDR3 is TGCGCCAGCAGCTTGTCGGGGACATCTCGTGAAAAACTGTTTTTT.

This clone was seen only once. The rearrangement joins TRBV24-1 to TRBJ2-7, with D maybe TRBD2 (5 bases). The CDR3 has 12 residues. Germline V gives CDR1 KGHDR, CDR2 SFDVKD. Trimming removed 6 bases at V and 5 bases at J, with 10 bases between. Written as DNA, the CDR3 is TGTGCCACCAGTCTCGAGGAGGACGAGCAGTACGTC. Translating it yields CATSLEEDEQYV.

The rearrangement joins TRBV5-1 to TRBJ2-1; TRBD2 aligns across 7 bases. Germline V gene sequence: CDR1 SGHRS, CDR2 YFSETQ. V shed 4 bases, J shed 1 base, and the junction held 17 bases outside the gene matches. The CDR3 has 19 residues. CDR3 in DNA: TGCGCCAGCAGCCCCCGAGGTTCGGGAGCGGGGTTTTCCTACAATGAGCAGTTCTTC. The encoded protein is CASSPRGSGAGFSYNEQFF.

There are a few counts of this clone. The chain uses TRBV5-1 and TRBJ2-6; maybe TRBD2 (5 bases). This CDR3 spans 14 amino acids. V dropped 7 bases and J dropped 1 base, with 9 bases sitting between them. Germline lookup yields CDR1 SGHRS and CDR2 YFSETQ. CDR3 in amino acids: CASGGRSGANVLTF. CDR3 nucleotides: TGCGCCAGCGGCGGGCGGTCTGGGGCCAACGTCCTGACTTTC.

V is TRBV10-3 and J is TRBJ2-5, with 11 bases matching TRBD2. The CDR3 runs to 20 residues. With V trimmed by 0 bases and J by 5 bases, 17 bases remained unmatched. CDR1 and CDR2 from the germline V gene are ENHRY and SYGVKD. The CDR3 protein is CAISESTVLRTSGSLETQYF. As DNA, the CDR3 is TGTGCCATCAGTGAGTCGACCGTTCTTCGTACTAGCGGGAGCCTGGAGACCCAGTACTTC.

The rearrangement joins TRBV7-2 to TRBJ2-3; no reliable D call. CDR1 is SGHTA and CDR2 is FQGNSA in the germline V gene. Trimming stripped 1 base from V and 1 base from J, with 12 bases between. This CDR3 contains 16 residues. CDR3 in DNA: TGTGCCAGCAGCTTAGATTCCTATCCGGGCACAGATACGCAGTATTTT. This codes for CASSLDSYPGTDTQYF.

This clone was found a few times. The V gene is TRBV3-1 (or the pseudogene TRBV3-2), the J gene TRBJ1-4, with D possibly TRBD1 on 5 matching bases. The germline gives CDR1 LGHDT, CDR2 YNNKEL (reference sequence). V was cut by 4 bases and J by 12 bases, with 18 bases left in between. This CDR3 is built from 14 residues. The chain's CDR3 is CASSRLQTTGELFF. CDR3 sequence (DNA): TGTGCCAGCAGCCGGTTGCAGACCACGGGGGAACTGTTTTTT.

By its share, this clone is medium-sized. The chain carries TRBV30 and TRBJ1-5, with unresolved D. Trimming stripped 2 bases from V and 1 base from J, with 6 bases between. CDR1 is GTSNPN and CDR2 is SVGIG in the germline V gene (reference sequence). CDR3 length: 13 residues. CDR3 sequence (DNA): TGTGCCTGGAGTCCTACCAGCAATCAGCCCCAGCATTTT. Its protein product is CAWSPTSNQPQHF. The entire variable domain, with the rest obtained from reference TRBV30 and TRBJ1-5, is as follows: SQTIHQWPATLVQPVGSPLSLECTVEGTSNPNLYWYRQAAGRGLQLLFYSVGIGQISSEVPQNLSASRPQDRQFILSSKKLLLSDSGFYLCAWSPTSNQPQHFGDGTRLSIL.

The chain employs TRBV25-1 and TRBJ2-3; 10 bases agree with TRBD2. The CDR3 loop spans 14 amino acids. J gave up 5 bases and V 5 bases, and 4 bases lay outside the gene matches. Germline V gene data show CDR1 as MGHDK and CDR2 as SYGVNS. The CDR3 loop is CASSSSGSLDTQYF. Here the CDR3 DNA reads TGTGCCAGCAGTTCTAGCGGGAGTCTAGATACGCAGTATTTT.

V and J are TRBV30 and TRBJ1-1; D uncertain. The germline V gene has CDR1 GTSNPN and CDR2 SVGIG (reference sequence). This CDR3 has 14 residues. V lost 0 bases and J 4 bases, leaving 12 bases between the germline ends. CDR3 sequence reads: CAWSVRPSATEAFF. The DNA of the CDR3 is TGTGCCTGGAGTGTGCGGCCGTCTGCCACTGAAGCTTTCTTT.

The V and J genes are TRBV5-1 and TRBJ1-5; perhaps TRBD1 as D (6 bases). Germline V gene sequence: CDR1 SGHRS, CDR2 YFSETQ. The germline V and J ends were trimmed by 4 bases and 3 bases, with 11 bases remaining between them. The length of the CDR3 is 14 residues. This CDR3 reads CASSPAGDNQPQHF. DNA of the CDR3: TGCGCCAGCAGCCCGGCAGGGGACAATCAGCCCCAGCATTTT.

The genes are TRBV15 and TRBJ2-7; TRBD1 agrees at 7 bases. Germline V gene sequence: CDR1 LNHNV, CDR2 YYDKDF (reference sequence). V gave up 3 bases and J gave up 3 bases; unmatched junction bases: 8. The CDR3 extends over 15 amino acids. The CDR3 DNA reads TGTGCCACCAGCAGGGACCGGGACAGCCTCTACGAGCAGTACTTC. Translation: CATSRDRDSLYEQYF.

The V call is TRBV9, the J call TRBJ2-1; D gene ambiguous. Germline CDR1 SGDLS, CDR2 YYNGEE. Trimming cost V 0 bases and J 6 bases, with 7 bases left between them. The CDR3 is 13 residues long. The CDR3 sequence is CASSVVYGNEQFF. In DNA form, the CDR3 reads TGTGCCAGCAGCGTAGTATACGGCAATGAGCAGTTCTTC.

The chain carries TRBV6-5 and TRBJ2-7; possible D gene TRBD1, 6 bases. V gave up 5 bases and J gave up 3 bases, with 8 bases separating them. The length of the CDR3 is 12 residues. CDR1 MNHEY and CDR2 SVGAGI come from the germline V gene. CDR3: CASSRTDYEQYF. The CDR3 DNA is TGTGCCAGCAGTCGGACAGACTACGAGCAGTACTTC.

The genes are TRBV20-1 and TRBJ1-1; possible D gene TRBD1, 6 bases. Trimming cost V 5 bases and J 12 bases, with 13 bases left between them. The CDR3 extends over 10 amino acids. Germline CDR1 is DFQATT and CDR2 is SNEGSKA (reference sequence). This CDR3 is CSAPGALSFF. The CDR3 nucleotides are TGCAGTGCTCCAGGGGCGCTTTCTTTCTTT.

The chain couples TRBV5-1 to TRBJ1-2; D is ambiguous. The CDR3 covers 14 residues. V gave up 0 bases and J gave up 4 bases, with 10 bases separating them. CDR1 is SGHRS, CDR2 YFSETQ, per germline. The CDR3 reads CASSLDPGSYGYTF. The CDR3 DNA sequence: TGCGCCAGCAGCTTGGATCCGGGGAGCTATGGCTACACCTTC.

J is TRBJ2-5 and V is TRBV28, with D possibly TRBD2 on 6 matching bases. This CDR3 is built from 15 residues. From germline, CDR1 is MDHEN and CDR2 SYDVKM. V was cut by 2 bases and J by 4 bases, with 14 bases left in between. CDR3: CASSLGGVGGETQYF. In DNA form, the CDR3 reads TGTGCCAGCAGTTTAGGAGGGGTGGGAGGAGAGACCCAGTACTTC.

This clone turned up a few times. The rearrangement uses TRBV7-2 and TRBJ2-3; D is possibly TRBD2 (5 bases). The V end lost 5 bases, the J end lost 2 bases, and 11 bases lay between the germline ends. Germline values: CDR1 SGHTA, CDR2 FQGNSA. The CDR3 is 14 residues long. In nucleotides, the CDR3 is TGTGCCAGCAGCCCCTCCGGGATCACAGATACGCAGTATTTT. Translating gives CASSPSGITDTQYF.

The rearrangement links TRBV6-1 to TRBJ2-2; D perhaps matches TRBD1 (6 bases). Per the germline V gene, CDR1 is MNHNS and CDR2 is SASEGT. The length of the CDR3 is 15 residues. V gave up 3 bases and J gave up 5 bases, with 13 bases separating them. Here the CDR3 DNA reads TGTGCCAGCAGTGATGCAGGGACACCAACCGGGGAGCTGTTTTTT. Protein product: CASSDAGTPTGELFF.